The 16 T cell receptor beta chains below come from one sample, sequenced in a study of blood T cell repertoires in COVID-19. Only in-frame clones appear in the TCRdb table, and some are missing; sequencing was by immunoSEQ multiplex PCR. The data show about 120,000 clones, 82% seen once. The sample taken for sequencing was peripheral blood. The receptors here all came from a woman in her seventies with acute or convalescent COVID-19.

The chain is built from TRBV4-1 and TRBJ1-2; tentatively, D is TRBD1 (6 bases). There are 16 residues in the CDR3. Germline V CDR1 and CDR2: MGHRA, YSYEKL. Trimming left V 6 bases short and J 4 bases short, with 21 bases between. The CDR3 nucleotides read TGCGCCAGCAGGCCCCAACAGGGAAAAGGCTTCTATGGCTACACCTTC. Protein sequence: CASRPQQGKGFYGYTF.

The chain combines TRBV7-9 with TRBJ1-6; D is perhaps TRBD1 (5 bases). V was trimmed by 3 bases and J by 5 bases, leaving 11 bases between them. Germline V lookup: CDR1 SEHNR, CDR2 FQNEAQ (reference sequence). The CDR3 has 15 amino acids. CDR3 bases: TGTGCCAGCAGCTTTAGCAGGGTCGATAATTCACCCCTCCACTTT. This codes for CASSFSRVDNSPLHF.

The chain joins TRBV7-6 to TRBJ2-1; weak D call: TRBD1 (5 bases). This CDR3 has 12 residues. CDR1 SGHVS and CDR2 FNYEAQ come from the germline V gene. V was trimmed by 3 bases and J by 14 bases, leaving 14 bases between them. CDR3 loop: CASSFGGATKFF. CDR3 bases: TGTGCCAGCAGCTTCGGTGGGGCCACCAAGTTCTTC.

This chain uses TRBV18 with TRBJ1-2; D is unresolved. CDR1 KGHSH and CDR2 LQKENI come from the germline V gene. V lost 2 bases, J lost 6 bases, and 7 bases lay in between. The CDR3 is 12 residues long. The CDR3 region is CASSPGLDGYTF. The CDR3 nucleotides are TGTGCCAGCTCACCAGGGCTTGATGGCTACACCTTC.

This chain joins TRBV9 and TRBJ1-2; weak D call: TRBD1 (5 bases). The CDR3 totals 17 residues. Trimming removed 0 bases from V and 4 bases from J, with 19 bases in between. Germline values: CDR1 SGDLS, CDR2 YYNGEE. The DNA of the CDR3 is TGTGCCAGCAGCGTAGAGTCCCCGGGGGGACGGATCTATGGCTACACCTTC. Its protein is CASSVESPGGRIYGYTF.

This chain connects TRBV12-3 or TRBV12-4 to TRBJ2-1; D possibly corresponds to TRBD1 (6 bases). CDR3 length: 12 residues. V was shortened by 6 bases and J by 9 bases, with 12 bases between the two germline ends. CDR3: CASSLIQGEQFF. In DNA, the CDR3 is TGTGCCAGCAGCTTAATACAGGGTGAGCAGTTCTTC.

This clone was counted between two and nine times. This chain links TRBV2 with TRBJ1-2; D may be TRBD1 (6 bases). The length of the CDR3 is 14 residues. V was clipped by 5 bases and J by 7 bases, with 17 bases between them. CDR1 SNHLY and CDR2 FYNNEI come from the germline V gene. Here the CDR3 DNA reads TGTGCCAGCAGTTCACAGGGAAAAGGGGGTGGCTACACCTTC. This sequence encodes CASSSQGKGGGYTF.

CDR3 residues: CASSPSRRDGNTIYF. As DNA, the CDR3 is TGTGCCAGCAGTCCAAGTCGGAGAGATGGAAACACCATATATTTT. The chain employs TRBV25-1 and TRBJ1-3; D remains unclear. V was trimmed by 5 bases and J by 3 bases, leaving 14 bases between them. Germline V gene sequence: CDR1 MGHDK, CDR2 SYGVNS. The CDR3 totals 15 residues.

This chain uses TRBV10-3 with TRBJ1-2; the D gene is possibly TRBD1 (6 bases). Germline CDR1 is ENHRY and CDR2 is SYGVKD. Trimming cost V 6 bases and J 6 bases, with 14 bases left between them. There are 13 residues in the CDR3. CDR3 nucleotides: TGTGCCATCAGCCCCCAGGGGAGACATGGCTACACCTTC. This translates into CAISPQGRHGYTF.

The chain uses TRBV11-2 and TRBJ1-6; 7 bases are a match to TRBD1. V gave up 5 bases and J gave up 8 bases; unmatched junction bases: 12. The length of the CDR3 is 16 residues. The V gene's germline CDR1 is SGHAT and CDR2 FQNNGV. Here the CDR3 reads CASSNYRQGADSPLHF. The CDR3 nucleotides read TGTGCCAGCAGCAACTATCGACAGGGTGCGGATTCACCCCTCCACTTT. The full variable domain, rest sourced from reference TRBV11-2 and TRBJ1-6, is EAGVAQSPRYKIIEKRQSVAFWCNPISGHATLYWYQQILGQGPKLLIQFQNNGVVDDSQLPKDRFSAERLKGVDSTLKIQPAKLEDSAVYLCASSNYRQGADSPLHFGNGTRLTVT.

The CDR3 DNA is TGTGCCAGCAGCTTGAGCGGGAGCTCCTACAATGAGCAGTTCTTC. It translates to CASSLSGSSYNEQFF. The rearrangement joins TRBV7-3 to TRBJ2-1, with 8 bases identical to TRBD2. The CDR3 extends over 15 amino acids. Trimming removed 3 bases from V and 0 bases from J; junction bases left unmatched: 1. CDR1 and CDR2 (germline): SGHTA, FQGTGA.

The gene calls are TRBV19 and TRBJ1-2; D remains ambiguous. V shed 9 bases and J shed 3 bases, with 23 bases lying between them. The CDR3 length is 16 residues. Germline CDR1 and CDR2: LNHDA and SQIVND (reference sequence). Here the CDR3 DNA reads TGTGCCAGAGAGAACAACGGGAACAAGCTGGACTATGGCTACACCTTC. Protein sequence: CARENNGNKLDYGYTF.

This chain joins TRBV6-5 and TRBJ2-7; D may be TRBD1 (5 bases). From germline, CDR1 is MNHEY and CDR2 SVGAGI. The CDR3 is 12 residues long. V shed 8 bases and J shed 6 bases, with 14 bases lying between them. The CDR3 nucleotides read TGTGCCAGCGGGGCATCACCTGGCGAGCAGTACTTC. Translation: CASGASPGEQYF.

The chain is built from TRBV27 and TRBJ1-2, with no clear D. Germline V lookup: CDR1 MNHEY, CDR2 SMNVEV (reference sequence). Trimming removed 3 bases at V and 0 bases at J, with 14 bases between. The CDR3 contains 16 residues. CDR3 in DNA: TGTGCCAGCAGTTTCGGCCGAGGGAACCCTAACTATGGCTACACCTTC. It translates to CASSFGRGNPNYGYTF.

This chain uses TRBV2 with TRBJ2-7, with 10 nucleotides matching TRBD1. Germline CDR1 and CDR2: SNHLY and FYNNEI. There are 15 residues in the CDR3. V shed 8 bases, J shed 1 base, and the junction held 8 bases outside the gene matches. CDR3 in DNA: TGTGCCAGCCAAAGTAGGGACAGGGGTTCCTACGAGCAGTACTTC. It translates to CASQSRDRGSYEQYF.

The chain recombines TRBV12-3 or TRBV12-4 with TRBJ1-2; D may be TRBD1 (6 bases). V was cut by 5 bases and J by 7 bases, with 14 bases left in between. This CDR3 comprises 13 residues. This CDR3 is CASSPQGYGGYTF. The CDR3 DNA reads TGTGCCAGCAGTCCCCAGGGGTACGGTGGCTACACCTTC.